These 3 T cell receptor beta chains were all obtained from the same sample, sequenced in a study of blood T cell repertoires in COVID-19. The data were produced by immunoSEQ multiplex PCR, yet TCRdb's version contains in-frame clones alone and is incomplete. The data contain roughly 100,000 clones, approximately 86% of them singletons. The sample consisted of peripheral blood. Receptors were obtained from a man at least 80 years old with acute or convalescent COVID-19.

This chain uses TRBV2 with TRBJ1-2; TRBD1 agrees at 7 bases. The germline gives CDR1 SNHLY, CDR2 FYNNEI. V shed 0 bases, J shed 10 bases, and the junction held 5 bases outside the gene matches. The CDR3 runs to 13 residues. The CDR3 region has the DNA TGTGCCAGCAGTGAAGCCGGGACAGTGGACTACACCTTC. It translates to CASSEAGTVDYTF.

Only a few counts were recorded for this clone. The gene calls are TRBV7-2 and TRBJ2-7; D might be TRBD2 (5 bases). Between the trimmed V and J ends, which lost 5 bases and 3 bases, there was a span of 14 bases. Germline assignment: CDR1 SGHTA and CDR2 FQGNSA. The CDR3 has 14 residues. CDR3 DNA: TGTGCCAGCAGCCCCAGAACGGGAAACTACGAGCAGTACTTC. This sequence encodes CASSPRTGNYEQYF.

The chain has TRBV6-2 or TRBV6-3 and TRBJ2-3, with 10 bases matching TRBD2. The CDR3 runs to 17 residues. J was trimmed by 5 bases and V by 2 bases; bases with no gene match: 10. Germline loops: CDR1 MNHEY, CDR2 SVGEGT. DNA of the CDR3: TGTGCCAGCAGTTACGCCACCGGGACTAGCGTAGAAGATACGCAGTATTTT. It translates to CASSYATGTSVEDTQYF.